This TCR beta chain originates from a study of CD8 T cells in ankylosing spondylitis. Study-wide results and limits: Disease-linked clones reportedly concentrated significantly in matched ankylosing spondylitis synovial fluid. A TCR beta motif of fewer than ten highly homologous variants seemed to mark ankylosing spondylitis blood. Prior work had noted some motif variants in reactive arthritis blood and synovial fluid.

Libraries for TCR beta were made by quantitative 5'-RACE with molecular barcodes. TCRdb called the 5' RACE reads again in MiXCR, with one record for every CDR3 protein. This table holds some 140,000 distinct CDR3 sequences, around 7.9% found once. This clonotype was counted ten times or more. Antigen specificity is unknown. Trimming removed 5 bases from V and 4 bases from J; junction bases left unmatched: 9. This CDR3 has 15 residues. Looked up from germline, CDR1 is SGHVS and CDR2 is FQNEAQ. The gene calls are TRBV7-8 and TRBJ1-2, with TRBD1 matching over 8 bases. Sequencing input: blood, either unsorted or a sorted T cell fraction (not recorded which). The sequence was collected from a female donor with ankylosing spondylitis or in good health (not recorded which). CDR3 region: CASSTGNTGGYGYTF. In DNA form, the CDR3 reads TGTGCCAGCAGCACGGGGAACACAGGGGGCTATGGCTACACCTTC.